This T cell receptor beta chain was obtained from a study of blood T cell repertoires in COVID-19. Whole-study context: Sites across the United States, Italy and Spain contributed samples from acute and convalescent COVID-19.

V dropped 8 bases and J dropped 9; count of bases not matched to a gene: 16. In germline, CDR1 is SNHLY, CDR2 FYNNEI. The CDR3 spans 15 residues. As originally analysed: Reference gene primer amplification in the assay estimated nucleated cell counts. Clones were read by immunoSEQ multiplex PCR, and TCRdb kept only the in-frame ones, dropping some. V and J calls and clone size are copied from that table; D and trimming were computed from the DNA. The sample includes 35,000 to 45,000 clones, 88% of them seen just once. The chain links TRBV2 to TRBJ2-3, with 8 bases that match TRBD2. Sequencing used peripheral blood. This receptor was obtained from a human donor in a cohort sampled during active COVID-19. This CDR3 is CASRAGGPPGETQYF. The CDR3 nucleotides read TGTGCCAGCCGGGCGGGGGGCCCTCCTGGGGAAACGCAGTATTTT.